A single TCR beta chain is shown here with its context. Its antigen remains unidentified. These reads were obtained on an Illumina HiSeq 2000. TCR beta cDNA libraries were prepared using 5'RACE template switching, which introduced a universal primer site and unique molecular identifiers. Synthesis of cDNA was primed from the TCR beta constant segment and was followed by two consecutive PCR amplification steps. From the authors' description of their analysis: MIGEC handled demultiplexing of the reads and grouping by UMI, while MiTCR was used to assemble and quantify clonotypes. To exclude erroneous sequences, only TCR cDNA sequences supported by at least two reads were retained. The tcR package was used for downstream repertoire analysis, with clonotypes matched between fractions based on CDR3 nucleotide sequence plus V segment. VDJmatch was used to annotate antigen specificity against VDJdb, with one amino acid substitution allowed in CDR3. With the reads reprocessed by TCRdb, a single entry stands for each CDR3 protein sequence and no DNA is reported. TCRdb's processing, not the authors', yielded these V and J calls. The sample table holds 500,000 to 600,000 distinct CDR3 sequences. 3% to 4.5% of the sample lies in the top ten.

The sample belongs to a study of T cells expressing NK-cell markers (dated by TCRdb to 2020 to 2022). About the investigation overall: Three sorted T-cell subsets (CD3+CD56+NKG2C+, CD3+CD56+NKG2C- and CD3+CD56-NKG2C+) from roughly 8 donors had their TCR beta-chain repertoires profiled. Among the eight sequenced donors, only one was HCMV-seronegative, while the other seven were HCMV-seropositive. All eight donors whose samples were sequenced were randomly selected healthy volunteers, three of them men and five women. Sequencing of the libraries produced 2 x 150 bp reads on Illumina HiSeq 2000/2500, MiSeq or NextSeq. Results and caveats for the whole study, not just this receptor: Those dominant clonotypes were again the most abundant among CD3+CD56-NKG2C+ cells in several donors, at about 25-65%. In several donors, the dominant CD3+CD56+NKG2C+ clonotypes were among the top 10 CD8+ clonotypes and accounted for about 1.0-7.5% of CD8+ T cells. It remained unclear whether the expanded NKG2C-expressing T cell clones were specific for HCMV antigens.

To determine HCMV serostatus, a commercial ELISA kit was used to detect HCMV-specific IgG in serum. Peripheral blood mononuclear cells were isolated from blood by Ficoll density gradient centrifugation. The CDR3 holds 17 amino acids from the cysteine to the phenylalanine. DNA is not recorded here. CDR1 LGHNA and CDR2 YNFKEQ were looked up in the germline V gene. The sequencing sample was made of blood T cells: a sorted CD56 or NKG2C T cell subset, CD4+ or CD8+ T cells, or bulk PBMC T cells (not recorded which). This clonotype was sampled from a man younger than 30 in good health. Donor details come from another sample of the same person, matched by shared clones. The rearranged segments are TRBV4-2 and TRBJ2-1; as DNA is missing, the TRBD2 call by TCRdb cannot be tested. Here the CDR3 is given as CASSRGTSGKGTNEQFF.